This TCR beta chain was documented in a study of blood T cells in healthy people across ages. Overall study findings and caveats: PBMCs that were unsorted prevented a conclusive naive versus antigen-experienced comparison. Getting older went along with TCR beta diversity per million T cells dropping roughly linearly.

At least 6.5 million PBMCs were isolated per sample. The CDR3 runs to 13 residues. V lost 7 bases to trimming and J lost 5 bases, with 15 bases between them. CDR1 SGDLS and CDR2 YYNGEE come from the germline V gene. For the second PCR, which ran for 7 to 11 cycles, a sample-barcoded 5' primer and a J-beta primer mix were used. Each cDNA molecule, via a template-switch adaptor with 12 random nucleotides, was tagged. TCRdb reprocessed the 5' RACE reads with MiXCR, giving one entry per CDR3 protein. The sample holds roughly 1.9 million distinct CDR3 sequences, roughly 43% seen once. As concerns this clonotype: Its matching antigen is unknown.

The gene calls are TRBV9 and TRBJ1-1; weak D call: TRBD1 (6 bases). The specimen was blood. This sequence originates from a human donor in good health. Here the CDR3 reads CASATGMDTEAFF. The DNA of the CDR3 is TGTGCCAGCGCCACAGGGATGGATACTGAAGCTTTCTTT.